The T cell receptor beta chain under discussion was sequenced for a study of T cells in women clearing cervical HPV infection listed by TCRdb under 2018. As for the study more broadly: Cases were about two dozen women with histologically confirmed HPV16-related CIN3 or worse, including 2 invasive cancers. Since HLA typing was available for only a few women, HLA type could not be ruled out as a confounder. As quality controls, five blinded duplicates were added to each group, bringing the total to about 60 samples made up of around 50 participants and about ten replicates. Cases and controls were matched on year of sample collection and on age within five years. For cases, the median interval between lesion detection and blood sampling was roughly 150 days, with an interquartile range of roughly 85 to 220 days. Controls were some 26 women whose single incident HPV16 infection cleared within 12 months without precancer or cancer developing. A median age of nearly 35 years was observed in cases versus under 40 in controls, and no significant differences in baseline characteristics were found. In the parent cohort, 10,049 women aged 18 or older were enrolled in Guanacaste, Costa Rica, during about 1992 to 1994 and then followed for under 9 years. Blood from cases was collected at the visit where the lesion was first found, while blood from controls was collected once the infection could no longer be detected. This exploratory proof-of-principle case-control study, nested within the Guanacaste HPV Natural History Study in Costa Rica, compared TCR repertoires among women with different cervical HPV16 outcomes. The paper as a whole reports these results and caveats: Random forest classifiers that combined richness and V gene abundances separated cases from controls with an estimated AUC of less than 0.85. Because T-cell numbers per sample were unknown, differences in richness could reflect varying T-cell content rather than repertoire biology. The cross-sectional design could not show whether associations preceded infection or resulted from it; effector/memory subsets and HPV-specific T cells were not isolated. CIN3+ cases had significantly higher TCR repertoire richness than controls across sequencing depths, but evenness did not differ between the groups. TRBV6-7 relative abundance was lower in cases than in controls (around 0.11% versus 0.16%; Bonferroni P = 0.0008).

TCR beta CDR3 regions were amplified by multiplex PCR from an average of about 1,100 ng genomic DNA per sample using the immunoSEQ assay. Primer bias was corrected in the assay by using a complete synthetic TCR repertoire to establish an amplification baseline. The amplicons were sequenced on the Illumina platform. In the source study's methods: Sequence errors were corrected by clustering with frequency ratios and a modified nearest-neighbor algorithm, and the sequences were then analyzed in the immunoSEQ Analyzer using IMGT gene definitions. TCR richness and evenness were averaged over 20 rarefaction repeats at each rarefaction depth, excluding samples with fewer sequences than the depth. V, D and J gene relative abundances were compared between groups with Wilcoxon rank sum tests, applying FDR correction. An intraclass correlation of 95% to 97% for TCR richness and an average of about 82% across approximately 63 gene segments were obtained from the blinded duplicates. The clones in this table, taken by TCRdb from immuneACCESS, are in-frame only. Not every clone is retained; where verified, under half of the shortfall comes from an unresolved V gene, and the cause of the rest is unknown. V and J calls and clone size are those listed in that table; D and trimming were worked out from the DNA. This specimen's table enumerates some 25,000 clones. The ten most abundant clones make up more than 6.5% of the sample.

Via the germline V gene (reference sequence), CDR1 is DFQATT and CDR2 SNEGSKA. V and J lose 5 bases and 2 bases, and a span of 13 bases separates them. The CDR3, cysteine through phenylalanine, is 13 amino acids long. The DNA has 30 bases, all within the CDR3, and is read from base 1. Every participant had a single incident cervical HPV16 infection, and prevalent HPV16 infections were excluded. Cervical HPV DNA was detected by MY09/MY11 PCR and genotyped by dot-blot hybridization. About 15 mL of heparinized blood were centrifuged, and the buffy coat was split into aliquots, frozen at -30 degrees C, and then kept at -80 degrees C. QIAGEN kits were used to extract genomic DNA from the buffy coat specimens. For this clone: The antigen it binds to is not known. Sequencing ends 3 residues short of the CDR3 end; the germline J gene provides the rest.

The receptor was isolated from a woman aged 18 to 75 with a cervical HPV16 infection that either progressed to CIN3+ or cleared (not recorded which). The specimen was blood buffy coat. The chain is encoded by TRBV20-1 joined to TRBJ2-7; the D segment could be TRBD1, given 5 matching bases. CDR3 protein: CSAWGLEAYEQYF. The part of the CDR3 DNA that was read is TGCAGTGCTTGGGGCTTAGAGGCCTACGAG.